This record covers a single T cell receptor (beta chain). Data came from immunoSEQ multiplex PCR; TCRdb stores just in-frame clones and leaves some out. In the table there are around 330,000 clones, roughly 90% of which are singletons. This entry is derived from a study of blood T cell repertoires in COVID-19. The germline CDR1 and CDR2 sequences are MDHEN and SYDVKM. V was cut by 4 bases and J by 4 bases, with 10 bases left in between. The CDR3 length is 13 residues. Material for sequencing was PBMCs or T cells enriched from blood (not recorded which). The sequence derives from a man aged 55 to 70 who had recovered from COVID-19. This rearrangement joins TRBV28 to TRBJ1-2; D uncertain. The CDR3, as DNA: TGTGCCAGCAGTTCCGCAGGTACCTATGGCTACACCTTC. This sequence encodes CASSSAGTYGYTF.